This T cell receptor (beta chain) was captured by sequencing in a study of Ad26.COV2.S vaccination and SARS-CoV-2 variants. Study findings and constraints: Reported findings describe substantial breadth in spike-specific CD8+ and CD4+ T cell responses following vaccination.

The germline V gene encodes CDR1 SGHAT and CDR2 FQNNGV. V shed 1 base, J shed 1 base, and the junction held 12 bases outside the gene matches. The CDR3 consists of 18 residues. This clone was counted at least ten times. Antigen: not known. Sample treatment: about 20 received Ad26.COV2.S at low or high dose, single or two shots; roughly five received placebo; per-sample allocation not given. Each sample was drawn 63 days after the first injection (of vaccine or placebo). Using immunoSEQ multiplex PCR, the repertoire was profiled, and TCRdb retains in-frame clones only, with some absent. The table has 380,000 or so clones, more than 85% seen once.

The clonotype originates from a person between 18 and 65 years old who received the Ad26.COV2.S COVID-19 vaccine or a placebo. The material sequenced was peripheral blood, taken in a trial of Ad26.COV2.S vaccine versus placebo. This sequence joins TRBV11-2 and TRBJ1-1, with 7 nucleotides matching TRBD1. The CDR3 DNA reads TGTGCCAGCAGCTTAGTGCTGGGACAGAGGGTGAAGAACACTGAAGCTTTCTTT. Translation: CASSLVLGQRVKNTEAFF.